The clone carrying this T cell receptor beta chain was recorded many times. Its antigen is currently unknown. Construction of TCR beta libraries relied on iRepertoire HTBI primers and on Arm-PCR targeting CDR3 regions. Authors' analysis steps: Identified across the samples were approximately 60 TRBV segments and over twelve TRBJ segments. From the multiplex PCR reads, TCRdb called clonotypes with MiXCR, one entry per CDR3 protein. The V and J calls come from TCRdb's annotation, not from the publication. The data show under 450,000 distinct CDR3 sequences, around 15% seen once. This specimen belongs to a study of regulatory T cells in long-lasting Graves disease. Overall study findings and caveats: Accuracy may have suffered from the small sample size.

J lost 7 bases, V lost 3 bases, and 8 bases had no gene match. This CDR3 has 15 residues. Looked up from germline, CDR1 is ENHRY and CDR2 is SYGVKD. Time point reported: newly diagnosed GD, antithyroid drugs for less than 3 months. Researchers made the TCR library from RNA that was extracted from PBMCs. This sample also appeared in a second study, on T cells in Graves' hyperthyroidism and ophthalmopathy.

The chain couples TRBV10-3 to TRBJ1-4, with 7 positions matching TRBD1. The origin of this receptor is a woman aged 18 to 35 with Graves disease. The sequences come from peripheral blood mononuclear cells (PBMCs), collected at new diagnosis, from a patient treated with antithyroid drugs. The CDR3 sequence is CAISDRQGGGEKLFF. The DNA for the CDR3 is TGTGCCATCAGTGACCGACAGGGTGGGGGTGAAAAACTGTTTTTT.